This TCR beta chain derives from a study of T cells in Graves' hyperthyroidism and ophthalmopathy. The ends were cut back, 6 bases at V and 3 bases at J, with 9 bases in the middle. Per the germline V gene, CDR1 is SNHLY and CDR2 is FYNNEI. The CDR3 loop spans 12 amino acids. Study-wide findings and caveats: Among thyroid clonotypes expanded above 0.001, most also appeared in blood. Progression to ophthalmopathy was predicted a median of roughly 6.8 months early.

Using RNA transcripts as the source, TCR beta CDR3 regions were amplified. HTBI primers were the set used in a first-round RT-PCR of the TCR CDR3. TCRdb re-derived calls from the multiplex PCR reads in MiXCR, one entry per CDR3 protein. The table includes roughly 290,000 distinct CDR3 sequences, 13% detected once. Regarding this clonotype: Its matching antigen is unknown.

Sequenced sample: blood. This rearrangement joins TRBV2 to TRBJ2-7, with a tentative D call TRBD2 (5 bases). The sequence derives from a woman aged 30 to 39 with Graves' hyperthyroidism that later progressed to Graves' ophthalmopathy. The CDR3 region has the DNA TGTGCCAGCAGGGGAGAGAACTACGAGCAGTACTTC. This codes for CASRGENYEQYF.